This T cell receptor beta chain emerged from a study of cytomegalovirus exposure and HLA in healthy donors. Study findings and constraints: The finding came from a later analysis; first-cohort TCR clusters tended to co-occur in the approximately 120 validation repertoires. Reported results showed that the classifier diagnosed cytomegalovirus status with high specificity and sensitivity. Altogether, 164 TCR beta chains were recorded as cytomegalovirus-associated.

Repertoires were generated with immunoSEQ multiplex PCR, while TCRdb's copy carries only in-frame clones and drops some. The sample gives around 60,000 clones, almost 97% of which show up once; 1% to 1.5% is in the top ten. As for this clone: The antigen is unknown.

Sequenced material: PBMCs. This clonotype was sampled from a woman under 30 in good health and CMV-seronegative.

CDR3 region: CASSPGRSYGYTF. The CDR3 DNA reads as TGTGCCAGCAGCCCCGGGAGGTCGTATGGCTACACCTTC. This rearrangement joins TRBV6-6 to TRBJ1-2, with D hard to call. Trimming took 6 bases from V and 5 from J, leaving 13 bases between them. The CDR3 is 13 amino acids. Per the germline V gene, CDR1 is MNHNY and CDR2 is SVGAGI (reference sequence).